This T cell receptor beta chain emerged from a study of neurological immune-mediated disorders. This clonotype was recorded at least ten times. The cDNA was generated through 5'RACE incorporating 10-nucleotide random UMIs. TCRdb independently ran MiXCR on the 5' RACE reads; one entry per CDR3 protein. The table lists around 65,000 distinct CDR3 sequences, around 5.1% of them singletons, with 5.6% in the top ten. The CDR3 runs 15 residues. The V end was cut by 2 bases, the J end by 5 bases, with 16 bases between. Germline V CDR1 and CDR2: SGHKS, YYEKEE (reference sequence). Material: PBMCs. The chain links TRBV5-5 to TRBJ2-5; D call uncertain. This TCR was sampled from a human donor with multiple sclerosis. The donor label of this sample is uncertain. The CDR3 sequence: CASSFMSAARETQYF. Written as DNA, the CDR3 is TGTGCCAGCAGCTTCATGAGCGCTGCTCGGGAGACCCAGTACTTC. The entire variable domain, with the rest obtained from reference TRBV5-5 and TRBJ2-5, is as follows: DAGVTQSPTHLIKTRGQQVTLRCSPISGHKSVSWYQQVLGQGPQFIFQYYEKEERGRGNFPDRFSARQFPNYSSELNVNALLLGDSALYLCASSFMSAARETQYFGPGTRLLVL.